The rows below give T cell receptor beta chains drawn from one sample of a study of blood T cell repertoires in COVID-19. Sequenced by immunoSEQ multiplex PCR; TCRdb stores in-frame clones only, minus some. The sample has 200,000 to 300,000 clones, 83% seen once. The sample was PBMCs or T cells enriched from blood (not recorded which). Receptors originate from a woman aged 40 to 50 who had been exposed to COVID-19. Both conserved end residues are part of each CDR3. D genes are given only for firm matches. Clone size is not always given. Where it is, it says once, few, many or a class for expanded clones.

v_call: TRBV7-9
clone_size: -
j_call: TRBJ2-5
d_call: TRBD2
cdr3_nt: TGTGCCAGCAGCGCCCGACTAGCGGGGCCGTCTGGGGAGACCCAGTACTTC
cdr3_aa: CASSARLAGPSGETQYF

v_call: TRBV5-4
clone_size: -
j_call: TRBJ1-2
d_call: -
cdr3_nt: TGTGCCAGCAGCTTGGACAGCCAAAACTATGGCTACACCTTC
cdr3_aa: CASSLDSQNYGYTF

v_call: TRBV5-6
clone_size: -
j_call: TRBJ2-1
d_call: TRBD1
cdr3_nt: TGTGCCAGCAGCTGGGGCCCGGACAGGGGTAATGAGCAGTTCTTC
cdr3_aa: CASSWGPDRGNEQFF

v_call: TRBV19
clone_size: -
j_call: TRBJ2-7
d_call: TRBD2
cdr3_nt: TGTGCCAGTAGGACACCGGGGGGGGACAAAGCCTACGAGCAGTACTTC
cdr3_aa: CASRTPGGDKAYEQYF

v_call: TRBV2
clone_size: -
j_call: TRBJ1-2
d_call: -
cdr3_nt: TGTGCCAGCACGAAGATAACAGGGAATGGCTACACCTTC
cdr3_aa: CASTKITGNGYTF

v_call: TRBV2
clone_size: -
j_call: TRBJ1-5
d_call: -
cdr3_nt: TGTGCCAGCACCAAAGAGAGGGATCAGCCCCAGCATTTT
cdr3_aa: CASTKERDQPQHF

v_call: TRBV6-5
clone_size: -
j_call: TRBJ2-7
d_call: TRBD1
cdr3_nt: TGTGCCAGCAGGAGGGACAGGGGGGTCTCCGAGCAGTACTTC
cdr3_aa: CASRRDRGVSEQYF

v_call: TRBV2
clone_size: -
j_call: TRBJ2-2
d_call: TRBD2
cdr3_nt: TGTGCCAGCACCCAGCGGGGGGCAACGAACACCGGGGAGCTGTTTTTT
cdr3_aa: CASTQRGATNTGELFF

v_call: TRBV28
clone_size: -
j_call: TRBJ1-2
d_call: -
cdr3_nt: TGTGCCAGCAGTCCGGGGGGCAGGTTAAGCGGTGGCTACACCTTC
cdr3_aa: CASSPGGRLSGGYTF

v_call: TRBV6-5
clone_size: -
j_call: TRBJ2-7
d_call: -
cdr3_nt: TGTGCCAGCAGTTATTCGTCCGGGTCCGGCGAGCAGTACTTC
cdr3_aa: CASSYSSGSGEQYF

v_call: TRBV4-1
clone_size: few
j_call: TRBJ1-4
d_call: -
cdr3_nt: TGCGCCAGCAGCCCTGGGGGGTACGGAGGTAGTGAAAAACTGTTTTTT
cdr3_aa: CASSPGGYGGSEKLFF

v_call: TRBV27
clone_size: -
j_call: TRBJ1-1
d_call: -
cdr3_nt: TGTGCCAGCAGTTTCGGCAGGGTTGGTACTGAAGCTTTCTTT
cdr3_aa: CASSFGRVGTEAFF

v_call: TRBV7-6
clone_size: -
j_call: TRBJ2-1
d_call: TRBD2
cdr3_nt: TGTGCCAGCAGCTTAGAAGGCGGGGGGGCCTACAATGAGCAGTTCTTC
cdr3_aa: CASSLEGGGAYNEQFF

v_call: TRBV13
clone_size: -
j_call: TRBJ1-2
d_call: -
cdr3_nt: TGTGCCAGCAGCTTAGGGCAGTTCTCTTACACCTTC
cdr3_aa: CASSLGQFSYTF

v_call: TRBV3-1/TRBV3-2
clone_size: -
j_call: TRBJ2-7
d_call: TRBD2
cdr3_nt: TGTGCCAGCAGCCAAGGAGCGGGGGGGCACGAGCAGTACTTC
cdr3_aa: CASSQGAGGHEQYF

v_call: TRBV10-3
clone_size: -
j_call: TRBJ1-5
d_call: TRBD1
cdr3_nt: TGTGCCATCAGCGACAGGGGCGATCAGCCCCAGCATTTT
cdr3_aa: CAISDRGDQPQHF

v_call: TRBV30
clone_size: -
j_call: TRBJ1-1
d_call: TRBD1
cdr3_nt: TGTGCCTGGAGTCTTACAGGGGACACTGAAGCTTTCTTT
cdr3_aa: CAWSLTGDTEAFF

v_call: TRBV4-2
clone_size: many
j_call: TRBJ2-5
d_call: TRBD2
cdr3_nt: TGTGCCAGCAGCCAAGGAGGACTAGCGGGGGTGGAGACCCAGTACTTC
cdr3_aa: CASSQGGLAGVETQYF

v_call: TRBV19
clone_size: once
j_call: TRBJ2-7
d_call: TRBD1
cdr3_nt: TGTGCCAGTAGTACCGACAGGGGCCCCCCGTACTTC
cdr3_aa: CASSTDRGPPYF

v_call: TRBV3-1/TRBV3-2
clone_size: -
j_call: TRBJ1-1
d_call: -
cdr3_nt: TGTGCCAGCAGCCACCACAGTACGACCCCTGAAGCTTTCTTT
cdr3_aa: CASSHHSTTPEAFF

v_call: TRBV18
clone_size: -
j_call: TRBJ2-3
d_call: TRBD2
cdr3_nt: TGTGCCAGCTCGCCCCCACAGCGGGGGGGTCTTCCAGATACGCAGTATTTT
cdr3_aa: CASSPPQRGGLPDTQYF

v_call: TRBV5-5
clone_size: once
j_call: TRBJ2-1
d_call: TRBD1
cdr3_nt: TGTGCCAGCAGCTTCAGGGACAGGGATTGGGTTTATGATGAGCAGTTCTTC
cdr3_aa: CASSFRDRDWVYDEQFF

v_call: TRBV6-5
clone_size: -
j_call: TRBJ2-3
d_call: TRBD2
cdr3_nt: TGTGCCAGCGACACTAGCGGGGGGCCCTCAGATACGCAGTATTTT
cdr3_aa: CASDTSGGPSDTQYF

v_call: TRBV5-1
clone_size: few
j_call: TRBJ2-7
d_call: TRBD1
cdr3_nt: TGCGCCAGCAGCAGGCCGGACAGGGAATCCTACGAGCAGTACTTC
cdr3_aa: CASSRPDRESYEQYF

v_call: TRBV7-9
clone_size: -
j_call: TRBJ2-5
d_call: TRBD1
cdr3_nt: TGTGCCAGCAGCTTTTACGCAGGGGGCAGTATCCAAGAGACCCAGTACTTC
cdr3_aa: CASSFYAGGSIQETQYF

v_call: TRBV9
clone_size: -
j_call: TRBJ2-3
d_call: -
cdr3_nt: TGTGCCAGCAGCGTAGAGGCGGGGGCCAGGGATACGCAGTATTTT
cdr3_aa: CASSVEAGARDTQYF

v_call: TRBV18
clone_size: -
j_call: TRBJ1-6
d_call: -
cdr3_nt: TGTGCCAGCTCACCGGGGCAGGATTCACCCCTCCACTTT
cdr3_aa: CASSPGQDSPLHF

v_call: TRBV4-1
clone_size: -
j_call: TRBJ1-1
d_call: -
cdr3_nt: TGCGCCAGCAGCCAAGATTTCGGGGGACGAAACACTGAAGCTTTCTTT
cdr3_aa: CASSQDFGGRNTEAFF

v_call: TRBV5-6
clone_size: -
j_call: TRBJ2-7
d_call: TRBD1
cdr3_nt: TGTGCCAGCAGGCAGAGCGGGACAGGGGGCTACGAGCAGTACTTC
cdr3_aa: CASRQSGTGGYEQYF